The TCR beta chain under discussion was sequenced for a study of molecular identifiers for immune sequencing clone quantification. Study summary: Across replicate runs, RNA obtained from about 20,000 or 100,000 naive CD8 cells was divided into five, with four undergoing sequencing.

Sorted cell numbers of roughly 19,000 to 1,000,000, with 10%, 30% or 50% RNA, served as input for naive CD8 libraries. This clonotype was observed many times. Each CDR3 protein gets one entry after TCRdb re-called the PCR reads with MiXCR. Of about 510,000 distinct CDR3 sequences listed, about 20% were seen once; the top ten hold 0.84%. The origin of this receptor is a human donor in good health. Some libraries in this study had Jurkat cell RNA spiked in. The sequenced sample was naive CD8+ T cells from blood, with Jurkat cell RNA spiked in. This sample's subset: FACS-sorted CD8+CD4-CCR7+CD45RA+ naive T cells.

The CDR3 sequence is CSVEERTTQVSQYF. The DNA for the CDR3 is TGCAGCGTTGAAGAAAGGACAACCCAGGTTTCGCAGTATTTT. The chain combines TRBV29-1 with TRBJ2-3; the D gene is possibly TRBD1 (5 bases). Trimming pared 0 bases from V and 10 bases from J, leaving 17 bases between. There are 14 residues in the CDR3. CDR1 SQVTM and CDR2 ANQGSEA come from the germline V gene.